The 6 T cell receptor beta chains listed next were all sequenced from one sample in a study of blood T cell repertoires in COVID-19. TCRdb keeps only in-frame clones here, not all; method: immunoSEQ multiplex PCR. This sample has about 200,000 clones, with about nine tenths found just once. Source material: peripheral blood. These receptors all stem from a woman between 65 and 79 years old with acute or convalescent COVID-19.

This clone is a singleton in its sample. The rearrangement uses TRBV11-2 and TRBJ1-1; 8 positions match TRBD1. Germline trimming cut 5 bases from V and 0 bases from J; bases unmatched to any gene: 14. Germline-derived CDR1 and CDR2 are SGHAT and FQNNGV. There are 18 residues in the CDR3. The DNA for the CDR3 is TGTGCCAGCAGCCCAATCTGGGTGGGGACAGGTTTGAACACTGAAGCTTTCTTT. It specifies CASSPIWVGTGLNTEAFF.

The chain joins TRBV24-1 to TRBJ2-1; 8 positions match TRBD2. CDR1 and CDR2 (germline): KGHDR, SFDVKD. This CDR3 comprises 16 residues. Trimming removed 4 bases from V and 0 bases from J; junction bases left unmatched: 4. The CDR3 loop is CATSDSSGSSYNEQFF. CDR3 sequence (DNA): TGTGCCACCAGTGACTCCAGCGGGAGCTCCTACAATGAGCAGTTCTTC.

The CDR3, as DNA: TGTGCCAGCAGCTTCAAGGACAGGACCAACTTTTACGAGCAGTACTTC. Protein: CASSFKDRTNFYEQYF. The chain combines TRBV21-1 with TRBJ2-7; the table names TRBD1, a call not compared with the DNA. TRBV21-1 is assigned pseudogene status. This CDR3 comprises 16 residues.

This clone was recorded a few times. The V call is TRBV28, the J call TRBJ2-7, with 8 nucleotides matching TRBD2. Unmatched junction bases numbered 6, after V lost 6 bases and J lost 2 bases. Germline V gives CDR1 MDHEN, CDR2 SYDVKM. CDR3 length: 14 residues. CDR3 nucleotides: TGTGCCAGCAGACGGGGGGGGTTGGCCTACGAGCAGTACTTC. This encodes CASRRGGLAYEQYF.

The rearrangement uses TRBV11-3 and TRBJ1-1, with D possibly matching TRBD1 (6 bases). Germline V gene sequence: CDR1 SGHNT, CDR2 YENEEA. This CDR3 spans 16 amino acids. Trimming cost V 4 bases and J 0 bases, with 15 bases left between them. CDR3: CASSWGGRTMNTEAFF. In DNA, the CDR3 is TGTGCCAGCAGCTGGGGGGGGCGTACTATGAACACTGAAGCTTTCTTT.

This clone was seen only a few times. The chain links TRBV28 to TRBJ1-5; no definite D call. The germline V gene has CDR1 MDHEN and CDR2 SYDVKM. Trimming pared 5 bases from V and 3 bases from J, leaving 2 bases between. The CDR3 contains 11 residues. CDR3: CASSLNQPQHF. For the CDR3, the DNA is TGTGCCAGCAGTCTCAATCAGCCCCAGCATTTT.